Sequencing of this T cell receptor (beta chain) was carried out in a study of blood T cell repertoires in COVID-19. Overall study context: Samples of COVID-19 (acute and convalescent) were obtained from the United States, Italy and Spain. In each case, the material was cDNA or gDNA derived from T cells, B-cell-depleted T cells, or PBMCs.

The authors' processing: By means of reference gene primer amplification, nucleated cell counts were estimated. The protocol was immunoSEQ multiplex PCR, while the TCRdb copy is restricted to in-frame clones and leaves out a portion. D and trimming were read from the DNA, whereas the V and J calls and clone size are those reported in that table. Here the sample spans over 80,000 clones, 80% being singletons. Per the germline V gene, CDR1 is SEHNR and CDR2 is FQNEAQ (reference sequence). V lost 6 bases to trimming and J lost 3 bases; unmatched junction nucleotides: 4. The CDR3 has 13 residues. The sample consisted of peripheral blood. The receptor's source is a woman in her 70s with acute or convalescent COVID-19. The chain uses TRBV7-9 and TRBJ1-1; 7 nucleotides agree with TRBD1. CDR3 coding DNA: TGTGCCAGCAGACCAACAGGGGACACTGAAGCTTTCTTT. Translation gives CASRPTGDTEAFF. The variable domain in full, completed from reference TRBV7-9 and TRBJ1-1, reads DTGVSQNPRHKITKRGQNVTFRCDPISEHNRLYWYRQTLGQGPEFLTYFQNEAQLEKSRLLSDRFSAERPKGSFSTLEIQRTEQGDSAMYLCASRPTGDTEAFFGQGTRLTVV.